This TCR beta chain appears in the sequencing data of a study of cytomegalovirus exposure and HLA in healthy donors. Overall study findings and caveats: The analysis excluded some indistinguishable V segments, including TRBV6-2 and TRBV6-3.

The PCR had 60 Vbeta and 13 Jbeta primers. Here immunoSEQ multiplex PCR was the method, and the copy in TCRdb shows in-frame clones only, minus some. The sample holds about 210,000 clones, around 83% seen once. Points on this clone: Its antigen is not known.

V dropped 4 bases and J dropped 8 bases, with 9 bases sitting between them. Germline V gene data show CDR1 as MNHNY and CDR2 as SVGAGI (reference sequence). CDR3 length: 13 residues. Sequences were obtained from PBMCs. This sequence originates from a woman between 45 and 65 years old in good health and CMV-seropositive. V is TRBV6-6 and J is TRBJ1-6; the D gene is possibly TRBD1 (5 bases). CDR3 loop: CASSSDSYSPLHF. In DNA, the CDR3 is TGTGCCAGCAGTTCCGACAGTTATTCACCCCTCCACTTT.